The 5 T cell receptor beta chains given below trace back to one sample, sequenced in a study of cytomegalovirus exposure and HLA in healthy donors. Researchers ran the PCR with 60 Vbeta and 13 Jbeta primers. Profiling relied on immunoSEQ multiplex PCR, and the TCRdb table lists in-frame clones only, not all of them. In the table there are some 130,000 clones, around 77% of which are singletons. Sequencing was done on a sample of PBMCs. All receptors come from a male donor in good health and CMV-seropositive.

This chain links TRBV6-1 with TRBJ2-7, with D possibly TRBD2 on 6 matching bases. The V and J ends lost 6 bases and 1 base respectively, with 10 bases between them. Germline V gives CDR1 MNHNS, CDR2 SASEGT. CDR3 length equals 13 residues. The CDR3 DNA is TGTGCCAGCAGACCTAGCGAATCCTACGAGCAGTACTTC. Protein sequence: CASRPSESYEQYF.

The chain uses TRBV7-2 and TRBJ2-2; 8 bases are a match to TRBD1. The CDR3 consists of 16 residues. Germline V gives CDR1 SGHTA, CDR2 FQGNSA. V dropped 1 base and J dropped 5; count of bases not matched to a gene: 6. The CDR3 here is CASSLVPGQVTGELFF. Written as DNA, the CDR3 is TGTGCCAGCAGCTTAGTCCCGGGACAGGTAACCGGGGAGCTGTTTTTT.

The rearrangement links TRBV7-3 to TRBJ2-1; TRBD2 might be the D (6 bases). This CDR3 has 14 amino acids. Germline V gene sequence: CDR1 SGHTA, CDR2 FQGTGA. The germline V and J ends were trimmed by 5 bases and 1 base, with 9 bases remaining between them. In DNA, the CDR3 is TGTGCCAGCAGCGAGCTAGCGTCCTACAATGAGCAGTTCTTC. Translating gives CASSELASYNEQFF. The full variable domain, its missing parts supplied by reference TRBV7-3 and TRBJ2-1, is GAGVSQTPSNKVTEKGKYVELRCDPISGHTALYWYRQSLGQGPEFLIYFQGTGAADDSGLPNDRFFAVRPEGSVSTLKIQRTERGDSAVYLCASSELASYNEQFFGPGTRLTVL.

The chain carries TRBV5-4 and TRBJ2-1; 7 bases match TRBD2. CDR3 length equals 15 residues. Germline values: CDR1 SGHNT, CDR2 YYREEE (reference sequence). J lost 6 bases, V lost 4 bases, and 10 bases had no gene match. CDR3 nucleotide sequence: TGTGCCAGCAGCCTTGGGGGAACTAGCGCCAATGAGCAGTTCTTC. It encodes CASSLGGTSANEQFF.

This rearrangement joins TRBV11-2 to TRBJ1-2; a possible D gene is TRBD1 (6 bases). The CDR3 has 14 amino acids. V was clipped by 4 bases and J by 2 bases, with 11 bases between them. Germline CDR1 reads SGHAT; CDR2 reads FQNNGV. The CDR3 sequence is CASSYSGGNYGYTF. The CDR3 DNA follows: TGTGCCAGCAGCTACAGCGGGGGCAACTATGGCTACACCTTC.